This T cell receptor (beta chain) stems from a study of OX40 agonist ivuxolimab in advanced cancers. Study background: The treatment was a fully human IgG2 OX40 agonist, ivuxolimab. Dose-escalation cases comprised hepatocellular carcinoma, melanoma, renal cell or head and neck cancer.

Assay: immunoSEQ multiplex PCR; the TCRdb copy retains only in-frame clones and omits some. The top ten hold roughly 28% of the sample, which has over 45,000 clones, approximately 90% seen once. Germline CDR1 is SQVTM and CDR2 is ANQGSEA. The CDR3 runs 14 residues. V was pared by 7 bases and J by 4 bases, with 11 bases of the junction left unmatched. Here the sequenced sample was CD4+ or CD8+ T cells sorted from blood, taken in a trial of the OX40 agonist ivuxolimab. The chain has TRBV29-1 and TRBJ1-1; 8 nucleotides agree with TRBD1. This clonotype originated in an adult with an advanced solid tumor such as melanoma, head and neck, liver or kidney cancer. The CDR3 reads CSARPGTGSTEAFF. The CDR3 bases are TGCAGCGCCAGACCCGGGACAGGTTCCACTGAAGCTTTCTTT.